What follows are 32 T cell receptor beta chains derived from one specimen sequenced in a study of blood T cell repertoires in COVID-19. Measured with immunoSEQ multiplex PCR; TCRdb has only the in-frame clones, and not every one. Of hundreds of thousands of clones in the sample, 87% were seen once. The sequenced material came from peripheral blood. Every receptor here comes from a woman in her sixties with COVID-19, enrolled during active disease.

This chain joins TRBV14 and TRBJ1-1; the D gene is possibly TRBD1 (5 bases). The V gene's germline CDR1 is SGHDN and CDR2 FVKESK. The CDR3 totals 14 residues. V shed 4 bases and J shed 1 base, with 10 bases lying between them. CDR3 sequence (DNA): TGTGCCAGCAGCCGACAGACACGGAACACTGAAGCTTTCTTT. The encoded protein is CASSRQTRNTEAFF.

The chain combines TRBV7-9 with TRBJ1-5; D remains ambiguous. Germline lookup yields CDR1 SEHNR and CDR2 FQNEAQ (reference sequence). This CDR3 spans 12 amino acids. Trimming cost V 2 bases and J 4 bases, with 3 bases left between them. The CDR3 is CASSLHNQPQHF. The CDR3 DNA follows: TGTGCCAGCAGCTTACATAATCAGCCCCAGCATTTT. The full variable domain, with the rest looked up from reference TRBV7-9 and TRBJ1-5, is DTGVSQNPRHKITKRGQNVTFRCDPISEHNRLYWYRQTLGQGPEFLTYFQNEAQLEKSRLLSDRFSAERPKGSFSTLEIQRTEQGDSAMYLCASSLHNQPQHFGDGTRLSIL.

The gene calls are TRBV2 and TRBJ2-5; 7 bases match TRBD1. This CDR3 is 14 amino acids long. The V gene's germline CDR1 is SNHLY and CDR2 FYNNEI. V lost 9 bases, J lost 2 bases, and 9 bases stayed unmatched. CDR3 nucleotides: TGTGCCAGAAGCTCCCGGGACAGACAAGAGACCCAGTACTTC. This gives the protein CARSSRDRQETQYF. Variable domain in full (rest from reference TRBV2 and TRBJ2-5): EPEVTQTPSHQVTQMGQEVILRCVPISNHLYFYWYRQILGQKVEFLVSFYNNEISEKSEIFDDQFSVERPDGSNFTLKIRSTKLEDSAMYFCARSSRDRQETQYFGPGTRLLVL.

The rearrangement joins TRBV6-6 to TRBJ2-1; 10 nucleotides match TRBD1. CDR1 and CDR2 (germline): MNHNY, SVGAGI (reference sequence). The CDR3 consists of 15 residues. V gave up 4 bases and J gave up 7 bases; unmatched junction bases: 7. CDR3 bases: TGTGCCAGCAGTTTTAAGGACAGGGGGAGGAATGAGCAGTTCTTC. The encoded protein is CASSFKDRGRNEQFF.

The V call is TRBV5-6, the J call TRBJ2-3; D is possibly TRBD2 (7 bases). The CDR3 contains 15 residues. Germline CDR1 is SGHDT and CDR2 is YYEEEE. Trimming removed 3 bases from V and 4 bases from J, with 15 bases in between. The CDR3 DNA sequence: TGTGCCAGCAGCTCGGTGGGCGGGGGCGCAGATACGCAGTATTTT. As protein: CASSSVGGGADTQYF.

The chain combines TRBV28 with TRBJ1-1; D is ambiguous. The CDR3 extends over 14 amino acids. V lost 3 bases, J lost 1 base, and 9 bases lay in between. Germline CDR1 reads MDHEN; CDR2 reads SYDVKM. CDR3 amino acids: CASSLGDPNTEAFF. The CDR3 DNA is TGTGCCAGCAGTTTGGGCGACCCGAACACTGAAGCTTTCTTT.

The chain has TRBV7-3 and TRBJ1-4, with D perhaps matching TRBD1 (6 bases). V lost 4 bases to trimming and J lost 3 bases, with 12 bases between them. CDR1 is SGHTA and CDR2 is FQGTGA in the germline V gene. The CDR3 runs to 15 residues. The DNA for the CDR3 is TGTGCCAGCAGCTCTACAGGGTCCCCTAATGAAAAACTGTTTTTT. Translation gives CASSSTGSPNEKLFF.

The chain employs TRBV4-1 and TRBJ1-5, with D possibly TRBD1 on 5 matching bases. Germline assignment: CDR1 MGHRA and CDR2 YSYEKL. Trimming took off 6 bases at V and 0 bases at J, with 15 bases between the two ends. The CDR3 totals 16 residues. The CDR3 region is CASSQDKDYSNQPQHF. The CDR3 DNA sequence: TGCGCCAGCAGTCAGGACAAGGATTATAGCAATCAGCCCCAGCATTTT.

The V call is TRBV12-3 or TRBV12-4, the J call TRBJ2-3; no clear D. CDR3 length: 12 residues. V shed 3 bases and J shed 7 bases, with 8 bases lying between them. CDR3 loop: CASSLKQYTQYF. For the CDR3, the DNA is TGTGCCAGCAGTTTGAAACAATATACGCAGTATTTT.

The chain uses TRBV7-9 and TRBJ2-7; tentative D call: TRBD1 (7 bases). The CDR3 is 13 amino acids. Germline values: CDR1 SEHNR, CDR2 FQNEAQ (reference sequence). V lost 6 bases, J lost 5 bases, and 14 bases lay in between. The CDR3 nucleotides read TGTGCCAGCAGTCGGACAGGAGGGAACGAGCAGTACTTC. Its translation is CASSRTGGNEQYF.

The V and J genes are TRBV6-4 and TRBJ1-4, with TRBD1 matching 7 bases. V was clipped by 6 bases and J by 4 bases; unmatched bases: 8. The CDR3 contains 15 residues. Germline V lookup: CDR1 MRHNA, CDR2 SNTAGT. The CDR3 coding sequence is TGTGCCAGCAGCCCCGGACAGGTGAATAATGAAAAACTGTTTTTT. This codes for CASSPGQVNNEKLFF.

This clone was observed a few times. This chain joins TRBV7-9 and TRBJ2-2; the D is unclear. CDR3 length: 15 residues. In germline, CDR1 is SEHNR, CDR2 FQNEAQ (reference sequence). V was shortened by 5 bases and J by 2 bases, with 12 bases between the two germline ends. The chain's CDR3 is CASSLQDINTGELFF. CDR3 coding DNA: TGTGCCAGCAGCCTCCAAGACATAAACACCGGGGAGCTGTTTTTT. The full variable domain, completed using reference TRBV7-9 and TRBJ2-2, is DTGVSQNPRHKITKRGQNVTFRCDPISEHNRLYWYRQTLGQGPEFLTYFQNEAQLEKSRLLSDRFSAERPKGSFSTLEIQRTEQGDSAMYLCASSLQDINTGELFFGEGSRLTVL.

The V gene is TRBV4-1, the J gene TRBJ2-1; 7 nucleotides match TRBD1. Trimming removed 1 base from V and 8 bases from J; junction bases left unmatched: 14. CDR1 is MGHRA and CDR2 is YSYEKL in the germline V gene. The CDR3 loop spans 17 amino acids. The CDR3 DNA sequence: TGCGCCAGCAGCCAAGTGCCGACCTCTAGGGGGCTACATGAGCAGTTCTTC. This translates into CASSQVPTSRGLHEQFF.

The CDR3 sequence: CASSQTDRGNEKLFF. The CDR3 DNA is TGTGCCAGCAGCCAAACCGACAGGGGTAATGAAAAACTGTTTTTT. The V and J genes are TRBV6-5 and TRBJ1-4, with 8 bases that match TRBD1. Losses at the gene ends were 6 bases for V and 4 bases for J; bases not matched to a gene: 7. Germline CDR1 is MNHEY and CDR2 is SVGAGI. CDR3 length equals 15 residues.

This sequence joins TRBV7-2 and TRBJ1-1; D gene unclear. The CDR3 is 12 amino acids. V was pared by 5 bases and J by 1 base, with 5 bases between. CDR1 and CDR2 (germline): SGHTA, FQGNSA. The CDR3: CASSNGNTEAFF. The CDR3 DNA is TGTGCCAGCAGCAACGGGAACACTGAAGCTTTCTTT.

The chain recombines TRBV27 with TRBJ1-6; unclear D gene. The CDR3 is 17 amino acids. V shed 6 bases and J shed 0 bases, with 15 bases lying between them. CDR1 and CDR2 from the germline V gene are MNHEY and SMNVEV (reference sequence). The CDR3 sequence: CASRPLLPSSYNSPLHF. The CDR3 DNA is TGTGCCAGCAGGCCCCTCTTACCGAGCTCCTATAATTCACCCCTCCACTTT.

This clone was recorded only once. The chain links TRBV18 to TRBJ1-5; no definite D call. V was pared by 2 bases and J by 0 bases, with 5 bases between. Looked up from germline, CDR1 is KGHSH and CDR2 is LQKENI. CDR3 length equals 14 residues. The CDR3 DNA is TGTGCCAGCTCACCAACATATAGCAATCAGCCCCAGCATTTT. Its translation is CASSPTYSNQPQHF.

The chain is built from TRBV24-1 and TRBJ1-2, with 9 bases matching TRBD1. The CDR3 length is 16 residues. V trimming: 3 bases; J trimming: 6 bases; junction bases outside the gene matches: 10. Germline CDR1 KGHDR, CDR2 SFDVKD. The CDR3 loop is CATSDPRVGQGNGYTF. The CDR3 DNA reads TGTGCCACCAGTGATCCGCGTGTCGGACAGGGGAATGGCTACACCTTC.

The chain recombines TRBV2 with TRBJ1-1, with TRBD1 identical over 8 bases. The trim removed 6 bases at V and 1 base at J, leaving 10 bases unmatched. Germline V gene sequence: CDR1 SNHLY, CDR2 FYNNEI. CDR3 length: 16 residues. In DNA form, the CDR3 reads TGTGCCAGCAGGGGGGGGAGGGACAGGAAGAACACTGAAGCTTTCTTT. It codes for CASRGGRDRKNTEAFF.

This rearrangement joins TRBV28 to TRBJ2-3, with D perhaps TRBD1 (6 bases). Germline V gene data show CDR1 as MDHEN and CDR2 as SYDVKM. The CDR3 is 15 amino acids. Trimming stripped 2 bases from V and 2 bases from J, with 11 bases between. This CDR3 is CASSLPGAFTDTQYF. The CDR3 DNA follows: TGTGCCAGCAGTTTACCAGGGGCCTTCACAGATACGCAGTATTTT. Drawing the rest from reference TRBV28 and TRBJ2-3, the complete variable domain is DVKVTQSSRYLVKRTGEKVFLECVQDMDHENMFWYRQDPGLGLRLIYFSYDVKMKEKGDIPEGYSVSREKKERFSLILESASTNQTSMYLCASSLPGAFTDTQYFGPGTRLTVL.

This clone was counted only a few times. V and J are TRBV5-4 and TRBJ2-3, with 7 positions matching TRBD2. The CDR3 loop spans 14 amino acids. Germline lookup yields CDR1 SGHNT and CDR2 YYREEE (reference sequence). V dropped 4 bases and J dropped 6; count of bases not matched to a gene: 8. CDR3 region: CASSPGGARDTQYF. The CDR3 DNA reads as TGTGCCAGCAGCCCGGGGGGAGCCCGGGATACGCAGTATTTT.

This clone has just a few counts. The chain carries TRBV7-2 and TRBJ2-7; 9 nucleotides line up with TRBD2. J was trimmed by 6 bases and V by 3 bases; bases with no gene match: 6. This CDR3 comprises 14 residues. The germline CDR1 and CDR2 sequences are SGHTA and FQGNSA. The CDR3 DNA reads TGTGCCAGCAGCTTTGGCGGGGGGGCGGTCGAGCAGTACTTC. It specifies CASSFGGGAVEQYF.

The gene calls are TRBV7-6 and TRBJ2-1, with 10 bases that match TRBD2. V shed 7 bases and J 1 base; nucleotides not matched to a gene: 13. The CDR3 covers 18 residues. Germline values: CDR1 SGHVS, CDR2 FNYEAQ. The CDR3 coding sequence is TGTGCCAGCACCTCTAGGGCTAGCGGGGGCCATTCCTACAATGAGCAGTTCTTC. It specifies CASTSRASGGHSYNEQFF.

This clone appeared a few times. This chain joins TRBV4-2 and TRBJ2-2; 7 nucleotides match TRBD2. The germline V gene encodes CDR1 LGHNA and CDR2 YNFKEQ. V was pared by 3 bases and J by 5 bases, with 6 bases of the junction left unmatched. CDR3 size: 15 residues. For the CDR3, the DNA is TGTGCCAGCAGCCACCCGTCCGGGGGGACCGGGGAGCTGTTTTTT. It encodes CASSHPSGGTGELFF.

This rearrangement joins TRBV29-1 to TRBJ1-3; D unresolved. Germline-derived CDR1 and CDR2 are SQVTM and ANQGSEA. The CDR3 is 14 amino acids. V was trimmed by 3 bases and J by 3 bases, leaving 12 bases between them. CDR3 sequence: CSVEAGAGGNTIYF. For the CDR3, the DNA is TGCAGCGTTGAGGCGGGAGCTGGTGGAAACACCATATATTTT.

The gene calls are TRBV4-1 and TRBJ2-3; 9 positions agree with TRBD2. Germline assignment: CDR1 MGHRA and CDR2 YSYEKL. J gave up 0 bases and V 3 bases, and 10 bases lay outside the gene matches. There are 18 residues in the CDR3. In nucleotides, the CDR3 is TGCGCCAGCAGCCATACAACGACTAGCGGCAGTAGCACAGATACGCAGTATTTT. Translation gives CASSHTTTSGSSTDTQYF.

This chain joins TRBV7-9 and TRBJ2-1; TRBD2 agrees at 16 bases. The CDR3 totals 18 residues. The V segment lost 10 bases and the J segment 7 bases; nucleotides outside the gene matches: 16. Germline V CDR1 and CDR2: SEHNR, FQNEAQ (reference sequence). CDR3 amino acids: CATFGTSGGALNENEQFF. The CDR3 DNA sequence: TGTGCCACCTTCGGGACTAGCGGGGGGGCCCTAAATGAAAATGAGCAGTTCTTC.

The gene calls are TRBV5-4 and TRBJ2-1; 7 nucleotides agree with TRBD1. Germline V gene sequence: CDR1 SGHNT, CDR2 YYREEE (reference sequence). V was clipped by 2 bases and J by 5 bases; unmatched bases: 7. There are 15 residues in the CDR3. The CDR3 region has the DNA TGTGCCAGCAGCTTCATCCAGGGGGTAAACAATGAGCAGTTCTTC. This codes for CASSFIQGVNNEQFF.

This clone was observed a single time. The chain couples TRBV24-1 to TRBJ2-1, with D perhaps TRBD1 (6 bases). The ends were cut back, 8 bases at V and 2 bases at J, with 15 bases in the middle. The CDR3 is 15 residues long. Germline V gene data show CDR1 as KGHDR and CDR2 as SFDVKD. The CDR3 DNA reads TGTGCCACCATTCCATCAGGGGAAACCTACAATGAGCAGTTCTTC. Amino acids: CATIPSGETYNEQFF.

The chain has TRBV5-1 and TRBJ2-6, with 7 bases aligning to TRBD1. Germline CDR1 is SGHRS and CDR2 is YFSETQ. CDR3 length: 17 residues. The J segment lost 4 bases and the V segment lost 1 base, leaving 8 bases of the junction unmatched. The CDR3 DNA reads TGCGCCAGCAGCTTGAAGCCAGGGGGAACGGGGGCCAACGTCCTGACTTTC. The encoded protein is CASSLKPGGTGANVLTF.

The chain couples TRBV28 to TRBJ2-2, with 10 bases that match TRBD1. Germline V gene lookup returns CDR1 MDHEN and CDR2 SYDVKM. The V segment lost 8 bases and the J segment 1 base; nucleotides outside the gene matches: 10. The CDR3 loop spans 17 amino acids. The CDR3 bases are TGTGCCAGCTATGGACAGGGGGTTGGCGTGAACACCGGGGAGCTGTTTTTT. This gives the protein CASYGQGVGVNTGELFF.

This chain uses TRBV10-2 with TRBJ1-5; D is perhaps TRBD1 (6 bases). Germline V lookup: CDR1 WSHSY, CDR2 SAAADI. The CDR3 is made up of 14 amino acids. Trimming took off 6 bases at V and 5 bases at J, with 14 bases between the two ends. CDR3 bases: TGCGCCAGCAGGGATACAGGGCATCATCAGCCCCAGCATTTT. This sequence encodes CASRDTGHHQPQHF.